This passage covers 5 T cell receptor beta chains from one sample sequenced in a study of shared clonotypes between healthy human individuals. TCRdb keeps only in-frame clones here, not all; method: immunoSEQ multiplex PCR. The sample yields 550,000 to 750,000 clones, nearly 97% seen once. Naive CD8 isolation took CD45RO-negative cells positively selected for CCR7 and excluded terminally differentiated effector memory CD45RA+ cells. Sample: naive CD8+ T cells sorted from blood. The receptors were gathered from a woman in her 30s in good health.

CDR3: CASSQEGGWEQYF. CDR3 sequence (DNA): TGCGCCAGCAGCCAAGAAGGCGGATGGGAGCAGTACTTC. This chain connects TRBV4-1 to TRBJ2-7; D uncertain. Trimming removed 0 bases at V and 7 bases at J, with 10 bases between. This CDR3 spans 13 amino acids. The germline CDR1 and CDR2 sequences are MGHRA and YSYEKL.

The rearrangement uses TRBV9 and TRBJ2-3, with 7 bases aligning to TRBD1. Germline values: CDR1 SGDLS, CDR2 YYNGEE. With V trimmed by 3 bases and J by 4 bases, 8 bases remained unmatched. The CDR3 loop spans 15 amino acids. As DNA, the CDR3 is TGTGCCAGCAGCGCGAGACAGGGTCGGGCAGATACGCAGTATTTT. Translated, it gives CASSARQGRADTQYF.

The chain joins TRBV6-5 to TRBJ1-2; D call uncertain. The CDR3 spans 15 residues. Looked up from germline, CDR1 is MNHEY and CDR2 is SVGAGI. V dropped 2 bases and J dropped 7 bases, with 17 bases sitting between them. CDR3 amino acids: CASSYGHTAGSGYTF. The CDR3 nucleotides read TGTGCCAGCAGTTACGGGCATACGGCGGGGAGTGGCTACACCTTC.

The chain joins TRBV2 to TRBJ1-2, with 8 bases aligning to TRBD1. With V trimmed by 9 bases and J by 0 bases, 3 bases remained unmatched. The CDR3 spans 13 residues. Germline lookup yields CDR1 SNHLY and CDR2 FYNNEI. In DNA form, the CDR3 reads TGTGCCAGGGACAGGGAAACTAACTATGGCTACACCTTC. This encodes CARDRETNYGYTF.

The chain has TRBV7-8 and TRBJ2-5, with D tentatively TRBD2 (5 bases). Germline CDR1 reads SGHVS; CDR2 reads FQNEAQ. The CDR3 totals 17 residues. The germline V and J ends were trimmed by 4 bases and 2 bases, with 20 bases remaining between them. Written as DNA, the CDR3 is TGTGCCAGCAGCTCCCTAGATGGGAGCAAGGTGCAAGAGACCCAGTACTTC. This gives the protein CASSSLDGSKVQETQYF. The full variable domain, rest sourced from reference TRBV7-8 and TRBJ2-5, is GAGVSQSPRYKVAKRGQDVALRCDPISGHVSLFWYQQALGQGPEFLTYFQNEAQLDKSGLPSDRFFAERPEGSVSTLKIQRTQQEDSAVYLCASSSLDGSKVQETQYFGPGTRLLVL.